The source of this T cell receptor (beta chain) is a study of siplizumab effects on memory and regulatory T cells. Measured with immunoSEQ multiplex PCR; TCRdb has only the in-frame clones, and not every one. The sample has approximately 94,000 clones, 75% to 95% seen once. Trimming removed 7 bases at V and 3 bases at J, with 16 bases between. Germline-derived CDR1 and CDR2 are MNHNS and SASEGT. The CDR3 is 14 residues long. The source material was CD4+ T cells sorted from blood. The receptor was derived from a human donor in good health. V usage is TRBV6-1 and J usage is TRBJ2-7; tentatively, D is TRBD2 (5 bases). CDR3 protein: CASISRPGIYEQYF. In DNA form, the CDR3 reads TGTGCCAGCATTTCTAGACCGGGGATCTACGAGCAGTACTTC.